This section outlines one T cell receptor beta chain sequence together with its context. The sample originates from a study of blood T cell repertoires in COVID-19. Looking at the study overall: The analysed material was cDNA or gDNA that came from T cells, B-cell-depleted T cells, or PBMCs.

The V gene lost 10 bases and the J gene lost 8 bases, with 20 bases spanning the gap. This CDR3 is built from 13 residues. CDR1 is MGHDK, CDR2 SYGVNS, per germline. TCRdb's table, derived via immunoSEQ multiplex PCR, lists solely in-frame clones and lacks some. The sample holds hundreds of thousands of clones, approximately 85% seen once. The specimen sequenced was PBMCs or T cells enriched from blood (not recorded which). This chain uses TRBV25-1 with TRBJ1-2; D not certain. The origin of this receptor is a woman in her forties or fifties with acute COVID-19. The CDR3 protein is CATSTLASGGYTF. CDR3 coding DNA: TGTGCCACTTCAACCCTGGCGTCGGGAGGCTACACCTTC.